Below, 2 T cell receptor beta chains from the same sample are listed, as sequenced in a study of blood T cell repertoires in COVID-19. The protocol was immunoSEQ multiplex PCR, while the TCRdb copy is restricted to in-frame clones and leaves out a portion. The sample shows about 110,000 clones, around 86% of them seen only once. Sequenced material: peripheral blood. All receptors come from an older woman with acute or convalescent COVID-19.

This sequence joins TRBV7-6 and TRBJ2-5; the match to TRBD2 covers 8 bases. This CDR3 comprises 16 residues. Germline CDR1 SGHVS, CDR2 FNYEAQ. Germline trimming cut 1 base from V and 6 bases from J; bases unmatched to any gene: 10. The CDR3 sequence is CASSLEIAGSGKTQYF. In DNA form, the CDR3 reads TGTGCCAGCAGCTTAGAAATAGCGGGATCTGGGAAGACCCAGTACTTC.

V and J are TRBV10-3 and TRBJ1-4; TRBD1 agrees at 9 bases. The CDR3 extends over 14 amino acids. V lost 5 bases to trimming and J lost 7 bases; unmatched junction nucleotides: 5. Germline V gene sequence: CDR1 ENHRY, CDR2 SYGVKD. In nucleotides, the CDR3 is TGTGCCATCAGTCTGACAGGGGGGGTTGAAAAACTGTTTTTT. Translated: CAISLTGGVEKLFF.